This paragraph covers one TCR beta chain sequence. This sample is part of a study of T cells after yellow fever vaccination. Study in general: It was SMART-Seq v4 Ultra Low Input that prepared the fractions with low cell numbers.

Germline V gene sequence: CDR1 SGHNT, CDR2 YYREEE (reference sequence). CDR3 length: 14 amino acids. The junction had 4 bases not matched to a gene; V was cut back by 3 bases and J by 2 bases. In making TCR cDNA, 5'RACE template switching added a universal primer site and UMIs to it. TCRdb re-derived calls from the 5' RACE reads in MiXCR, one entry per CDR3 protein. The sample gives 250,000 or so distinct CDR3 sequences, about 3.9% of which show up once; around 20% is in the top ten. The receptor comes from a man aged 18 to 30 who received the YFV17D yellow fever vaccine. The starting material was PBMCs, obtained 15 days after the yellow fever booster vaccination. This sequence joins TRBV5-4 and TRBJ2-5; 7 bases map to TRBD1. The CDR3 spells CASSWGQKQETQYF. The CDR3 region has the DNA TGTGCCAGCAGCTGGGGACAGAAACAAGAGACCCAGTACTTC.